A selection of T cell receptor beta chains follows, all from one sample in a study of CD8 T cells in ankylosing spondylitis. TCRdb re-called the 5' RACE reads with MiXCR, one entry per CDR3 protein. The profile shows a few hundred thousand distinct CDR3 sequences, about 10% of them singletons. The sequencing input was blood, either unsorted or a sorted T cell fraction (not recorded which). Receptors originate from a male donor with ankylosing spondylitis or in good health (not recorded which). CDR3s include the opening cysteine and the closing phenylalanine or tryptophan. Fields, in order: D gene, J gene, clone size, V gene, CDR3 DNA, CDR3 protein. A D gene is named only where the DNA matches it firmly. Clone size appears in some rows only: once, few, many, or a class for an expanded clone.

D gene: -
J gene: TRBJ2-1
clone size: -
V gene: TRBV7-8
CDR3 DNA: TGTGCCAGCAGCTTAAAATCCGGGAATAATGAGCAGTTCTTC
CDR3 protein: CASSLKSGNNEQFF

D gene: -
J gene: TRBJ1-2
clone size: many
V gene: TRBV4-1
CDR3 DNA: TGCGCCAGCAGCCAAGACTCTACAGGGTATCAATATGGCTACACCTTC
CDR3 protein: CASSQDSTGYQYGYTF

D gene: -
J gene: TRBJ1-5
clone size: many
V gene: TRBV5-1
CDR3 DNA: TGCGCCAGCAGCTTGGAGGGGTGGCAGCCCCAGCATTTT
CDR3 protein: CASSLEGWQPQHF

D gene: TRBD2
J gene: TRBJ2-5
clone size: many
V gene: TRBV5-1
CDR3 DNA: TGCGCCAGCAGCTCACTAGCGGGGGCTGGGATCCAGGAGACCCAGTACTTC
CDR3 protein: CASSSLAGAGIQETQYF

D gene: TRBD2
J gene: TRBJ2-1
clone size: -
V gene: TRBV7-3
CDR3 DNA: TGTGCCAGCAGCTTATGGGGCGGGGGGGCCGACAATGAGCAGTTCTTC
CDR3 protein: CASSLWGGGADNEQFF

D gene: TRBD1
J gene: TRBJ2-2
clone size: many
V gene: TRBV5-1
CDR3 DNA: TGCGCCAGCAGCCGGGACAGCCCCGGGGAGCTGTTTTTT
CDR3 protein: CASSRDSPGELFF

D gene: TRBD1
J gene: TRBJ2-3
clone size: -
V gene: TRBV5-6
CDR3 DNA: TGTGCCAGCAGCCACAGGGGGAGAGATACGCAGTATTTT
CDR3 protein: CASSHRGRDTQYF

D gene: TRBD1
J gene: TRBJ2-5
clone size: many
V gene: TRBV7-2
CDR3 DNA: TGTGCCAGCAGCTTCGGGACAGGGGAGGGAGAGACCCAGTACTTC
CDR3 protein: CASSFGTGEGETQYF

D gene: -
J gene: TRBJ1-5
clone size: many
V gene: TRBV5-4
CDR3 DNA: TGTGCCGTATCTTCCGCGGGGGGTAGTAGCAATCAGCCCCAGCATTTT
CDR3 protein: CAVSSAGGSSNQPQHF

D gene: TRBD1
J gene: TRBJ1-2
clone size: -
V gene: TRBV20-1
CDR3 DNA: TGCAGTGCTAGGCCGGGACAGGGGGCGGGTGGCTACACCTTC
CDR3 protein: CSARPGQGAGGYTF

D gene: TRBD2
J gene: TRBJ2-3
clone size: few
V gene: TRBV7-3
CDR3 DNA: TGTGCCAGCAGCTTAACGGGACTAGCGGGGGGAGCAGATACGCAGTATTTT
CDR3 protein: CASSLTGLAGGADTQYF

D gene: -
J gene: TRBJ2-3
clone size: -
V gene: TRBV9
CDR3 DNA: TGTGCCAACAGCGTAGAAGGGCGGCTAAGCACAGATACGCAGTATTTT
CDR3 protein: CANSVEGRLSTDTQYF

D gene: TRBD1
J gene: TRBJ1-1
clone size: -
V gene: TRBV28
CDR3 DNA: TGTGCCAGCAGTTTAAGGACAGGGGCAATTCCTGAAGCTTTCTTT
CDR3 protein: CASSLRTGAIPEAFF

D gene: TRBD1
J gene: TRBJ2-5
clone size: few
V gene: TRBV3-1
CDR3 DNA: TGTGCCAGCAGCGCCTCAGGGGGTGGCGAGACCCAGTACTTC
CDR3 protein: CASSASGGGETQYF

D gene: TRBD2
J gene: TRBJ2-7
clone size: -
V gene: TRBV7-2
CDR3 DNA: TGTGCCAGCAGCTTAACTGGCGGCTGGGGGGGGTACGAGCAGTACTTC
CDR3 protein: CASSLTGGWGGYEQYF

D gene: -
J gene: TRBJ2-7
clone size: many
V gene: TRBV7-9
CDR3 DNA: TGTGCCAGCAGCCCTAAGGGTGGGCCTTCCTACGAGCAGTACTTC
CDR3 protein: CASSPKGGPSYEQYF

D gene: TRBD2
J gene: TRBJ2-7
clone size: few
V gene: TRBV7-2
CDR3 DNA: TGTGCCAGCAGCTTAGACGCGGGGGGGCTAGAAGAGCAGTACTTC
CDR3 protein: CASSLDAGGLEEQYF

D gene: -
J gene: TRBJ1-6
clone size: few
V gene: TRBV3-1
CDR3 DNA: TGTGCCAGCAGCCAAGAGACAACACGGGGTTCACCCCTCCACTTT
CDR3 protein: CASSQETTRGSPLHF

D gene: TRBD2
J gene: TRBJ2-7
clone size: many
V gene: TRBV20-1
CDR3 DNA: TGCAGTGCTAGAGGGGGTAGCGGGGGGCTAAGCTCCTACGAGCAGTACTTC
CDR3 protein: CSARGGSGGLSSYEQYF

D gene: -
J gene: TRBJ2-3
clone size: -
V gene: TRBV3-1
CDR3 DNA: TGTGCCAGCAGCCAAGGCTACGCCGGGAGCGGACACGATACGCAGTATTTT
CDR3 protein: CASSQGYAGSGHDTQYF

D gene: -
J gene: TRBJ1-1
clone size: many
V gene: TRBV2
CDR3 DNA: TGTGCCAGCAGCGTCTACACTGAAGCTTTCTTT
CDR3 protein: CASSVYTEAFF

D gene: -
J gene: TRBJ2-3
clone size: -
V gene: TRBV29-1
CDR3 DNA: TGCAGCGTTGAAGTTAGATTCAGGGGTTCTGCCACAGATACGCAGTATTTT
CDR3 protein: CSVEVRFRGSATDTQYF

D gene: -
J gene: TRBJ2-3
clone size: few
V gene: TRBV3-1
CDR3 DNA: TGTGCCAGCAGCCCCTCATCCGGGGAAGATACGCAGTATTTT
CDR3 protein: CASSPSSGEDTQYF

D gene: -
J gene: TRBJ2-7
clone size: many
V gene: TRBV20-1
CDR3 DNA: TGCAGTGCTAGGGCAAGGGACATTCCCTACGAGCAGTACTTC
CDR3 protein: CSARARDIPYEQYF

D gene: -
J gene: TRBJ2-3
clone size: many
V gene: TRBV7-2
CDR3 DNA: TGTGCCAGCAGCTCCCCCTACAGTACGCAGTATTTT
CDR3 protein: CASSSPYSTQYF

D gene: TRBD1
J gene: TRBJ1-2
clone size: many
V gene: TRBV12-3/TRBV12-4
CDR3 DNA: TGTGCCAGCAGACAGGGGTGGAACTATGGCTACACCTTC
CDR3 protein: CASRQGWNYGYTF

D gene: TRBD2
J gene: TRBJ2-7
clone size: many
V gene: TRBV20-1
CDR3 DNA: TGCAGTGCTAGCGGGGTCGGGGGGGCCCGCTACGAGCAGTACTTC
CDR3 protein: CSASGVGGARYEQYF

D gene: TRBD2
J gene: TRBJ2-1
clone size: -
V gene: TRBV5-1
CDR3 DNA: TGCGCCAGCAGCAAGTCGGCGGGGGGCGGCAATGAGCAGTTCTTC
CDR3 protein: CASSKSAGGGNEQFF

D gene: -
J gene: TRBJ2-7
clone size: -
V gene: TRBV5-5
CDR3 DNA: TGTGCCAGCAGCTTGGATGATACCGTAACCTACGAGCAGTACTTC
CDR3 protein: CASSLDDTVTYEQYF

D gene: TRBD1
J gene: TRBJ2-2
clone size: -
V gene: TRBV5-1
CDR3 DNA: TGCGCCAGCAGCTCCCTTCTGGGACAGGACACCGGGGAGCTGTTTTTT
CDR3 protein: CASSSLLGQDTGELFF

D gene: -
J gene: TRBJ2-5
clone size: many
V gene: TRBV5-1
CDR3 DNA: TGCGCCAGCAGCTTGATGGAGACCCAGTACTTC
CDR3 protein: CASSLMETQYF

D gene: -
J gene: TRBJ2-1
clone size: few
V gene: TRBV11-2
CDR3 DNA: TGTGCCAGCAGCTTTTGGAACCTTAAGGCCTCGTACAATGAGCAGTTCTTC
CDR3 protein: CASSFWNLKASYNEQFF

D gene: -
J gene: TRBJ2-3
clone size: many
V gene: TRBV7-9
CDR3 DNA: TGTGCCAGCAGCCTCGCCAGGGATGGAGGGACAGATACGCAGTATTTT
CDR3 protein: CASSLARDGGTDTQYF

D gene: -
J gene: TRBJ1-2
clone size: many
V gene: TRBV19
CDR3 DNA: TGTGCCAGTAGGGACTATGGCTACACCTTC
CDR3 protein: CASRDYGYTF

D gene: -
J gene: TRBJ2-5
clone size: many
V gene: TRBV6-1
CDR3 DNA: TGTGCCAGCAGCCCCCCCAACAGCGAAGAGACCCAGTACTTC
CDR3 protein: CASSPPNSEETQYF

D gene: TRBD2
J gene: TRBJ2-7
clone size: few
V gene: TRBV29-1
CDR3 DNA: TGCAGCGTGAAGGGACTAGCCTACGAGCAGTACTTC
CDR3 protein: CSVKGLAYEQYF

D gene: TRBD1
J gene: TRBJ2-7
clone size: many
V gene: TRBV5-1
CDR3 DNA: TGCGCCAGCAGCTCGTCGGCGACACAGACAGGGACCTACGAGCAGTACTTC
CDR3 protein: CASSSSATQTGTYEQYF

D gene: -
J gene: TRBJ2-1
clone size: few
V gene: TRBV20-1
CDR3 DNA: TGCAGTGCTAGAGACTGGGTGTCGAGGGCTCAATACAATGAGCAGTTCTTC
CDR3 protein: CSARDWVSRAQYNEQFF

D gene: TRBD1
J gene: TRBJ1-2
clone size: few
V gene: TRBV7-8
CDR3 DNA: TGTGCCAGCAGCTTAACCGGGACAGGGGGCGTTCACTATGGCTACACCTTC
CDR3 protein: CASSLTGTGGVHYGYTF

D gene: -
J gene: TRBJ2-5
clone size: many
V gene: TRBV27
CDR3 DNA: TGTGCCAGCAGTCCCCTCGCTAGGGAGACCCAGTACTTC
CDR3 protein: CASSPLARETQYF

D gene: TRBD1
J gene: TRBJ2-2
clone size: many
V gene: TRBV5-1
CDR3 DNA: TGCGCCAGCAGCTTATATACCGGGACAGCCCACACCGGGGAGCTGTTTTTT
CDR3 protein: CASSLYTGTAHTGELFF

D gene: TRBD1
J gene: TRBJ1-6
clone size: -
V gene: TRBV12-3/TRBV12-4
CDR3 DNA: TGTGCCAGCAGGGTTTCGGCAGGGGGATATTCACCCCTCCACTTT
CDR3 protein: CASRVSAGGYSPLHF

D gene: -
J gene: TRBJ2-1
clone size: few
V gene: TRBV7-9
CDR3 DNA: TGTGCCAGCAGCTTAAACAGACCCTCCTACAATGAGCAGTTCTTC
CDR3 protein: CASSLNRPSYNEQFF

D gene: -
J gene: TRBJ2-7
clone size: few
V gene: TRBV7-9
CDR3 DNA: TGTGCCAGCAGCTTCTCCGACATTTACGAGCAGTACTTC
CDR3 protein: CASSFSDIYEQYF

D gene: -
J gene: TRBJ1-2
clone size: many
V gene: TRBV6-5
CDR3 DNA: TGTGCCAGCAGTTACGAAGGGGATTTGGCCTATGGCTACACCTTC
CDR3 protein: CASSYEGDLAYGYTF

D gene: -
J gene: TRBJ2-7
clone size: -
V gene: TRBV7-2
CDR3 DNA: TGTGCCAGCAGCTCGGGACGAATTGGCCCCTACGAGCAGTACTTC
CDR3 protein: CASSSGRIGPYEQYF

D gene: -
J gene: TRBJ2-2
clone size: -
V gene: TRBV27
CDR3 DNA: TGTGCCAGCAGTTCACCGGGCTCGGGGGCGTTCGGGGAGCTGTTTTTT
CDR3 protein: CASSSPGSGAFGELFF

D gene: TRBD1
J gene: TRBJ2-3
clone size: many
V gene: TRBV10-3
CDR3 DNA: TGTGCCACCGGGGGACAGGGGGCTAAAACAGATACGCAGTATTTT
CDR3 protein: CATGGQGAKTDTQYF

D gene: -
J gene: TRBJ1-1
clone size: many
V gene: TRBV7-9
CDR3 DNA: TGTGCCAGCAGCCCAGGGGCGGGGAACATGAACACTGAAGCTTTCTTT
CDR3 protein: CASSPGAGNMNTEAFF

D gene: TRBD1
J gene: TRBJ1-2
clone size: many
V gene: TRBV6-5
CDR3 DNA: TGTGCCAGCAGTTCCCCGACAGGGTCCTATGGCTACACCTTC
CDR3 protein: CASSSPTGSYGYTF

D gene: -
J gene: TRBJ1-1
clone size: many
V gene: TRBV11-2
CDR3 DNA: TGTGCCAGCAGCTTAGTTGTTGGTACTGAAGCTTTCTTT
CDR3 protein: CASSLVVGTEAFF